This T cell receptor (beta chain) derives from a study of cytomegalovirus exposure and HLA in healthy donors. The CDR3 covers 14 residues. V gave up 1 base and J gave up 2 bases, with 8 bases separating them. Germline loops: CDR1 GTSNPN, CDR2 SVGIG (reference sequence). Generated by immunoSEQ multiplex PCR, the TCRdb table keeps only in-frame clones and is missing some. The repertoire holds 150,000 or so clones, with 70% to 90% as singletons. Sequenced: PBMCs. The TCR comes from a man aged 18 to 29 in good health and CMV-seropositive. V and J are TRBV30 and TRBJ2-2; D unclear. The CDR3 region has the DNA TGTGCCTGGAGTGCGGGTTTCAACACCGGGGAGCTGTTTTTT. Its protein is CAWSAGFNTGELFF.